The clone carrying this T cell receptor (beta chain) was counted between two and nine times. As yet, its antigen is unknown. Under the authors' procedure: A papillary thyroid cancer distant-metastasis classifier was built from CDR3 differences across clinicopathological groups. From the PCR reads, TCRdb re-called clones with MiXCR. The authors' filters were not applied to this entry. Of about 39,000 clones listed, 15% to 20% are singletons. This record belongs to a study of metastatic and nonmetastatic thyroid tumors. Germline CDR1 is MNHNS and CDR2 is SASEGT. The CDR3 consists of 15 residues. The V and J ends lost 6 bases and 11 bases respectively, with 26 bases between them. Until they underwent thyroid surgery, no patient had received any treatment. Findings of the study overall: Benign nodules reportedly had significantly lower TCR beta diversity than malignant thyroid tumors in blood and tumor.

The sequenced sample consisted of tumor tissue. The source is a female donor with papillary thyroid cancer or a benign thyroid nodule (not recorded which). Some clones in this sample may be carry-over from other donors' samples. V usage is TRBV6-1 and J usage is TRBJ2-7; D might be TRBD2 (6 bases). DNA of the CDR3: TGTGCCAGCAGGGCTGCGGGAATCCATCCGACGGCGAAGTACTTC. Its translation: CASRAAGIHPTAKYF.